This T cell receptor (beta chain) was found in a study of blood T cell repertoires in COVID-19. Study as a whole: Nucleic acid was either cDNA or gDNA, and it came from T cells, B-cell-depleted T cells, or PBMCs.

Profiling relied on immunoSEQ multiplex PCR, and the TCRdb table lists in-frame clones only, not all of them. The sample records under 200,000 clones, approximately 85% being singletons. Germline loops: CDR1 MDHEN, CDR2 SYDVKM. The CDR3 covers 14 residues. Trimming removed 4 bases from V and 6 bases from J; junction bases left unmatched: 0. V is TRBV28 and J is TRBJ2-2; 12 nucleotides match TRBD2. This clonotype was obtained from a woman older than 75 with acute or convalescent COVID-19. Source material: peripheral blood. In nucleotides, the CDR3 is TGTGCCAGCAGTTCTAGCGGGGGGGCCGGGGAGCTGTTTTTT. As protein: CASSSSGGAGELFF.